This is a list of T cell receptor beta chains from one sample in a study of T cell responses to AZD1222 COVID-19 vaccine. Clones were read by immunoSEQ multiplex PCR, and TCRdb kept only the in-frame ones, dropping some. Found here are 140,000 to 150,000 clones, under 95% of them singletons; the top ten hold 5.2%. The sample in question was peripheral blood, obtained on day 0 of AZD1222 vaccination. The receptors here all came from an adult in good health. Each CDR3 is given with its conserved first and last residue. The order of the fields is V gene, clone size, J gene, D gene, CDR3 DNA, CDR3 protein. D genes are given only for firm matches. Clone sizes are given selectively: once, few, many, or a class where the clone is expanded.

TRBV5-4,.,TRBJ2-1,TRBD2,TGTGCCAGCAGGTTGGGGACTAGCGGGGACTCCTACAATGAGCAGTTCTTC,CASRLGTSGDSYNEQFF
TRBV6-4,few,TRBJ2-1,.,TGTGCCAGCAGTGACGGGGTAGGCCTGAATGAGCAGTTCTTC,CASSDGVGLNEQFF
TRBV14,.,TRBJ1-4,.,TGTGCCAGCAGCCTTGGGACTTTTGGGGCCAATGAAAAACTGTTTTTT,CASSLGTFGANEKLFF
TRBV9,.,TRBJ1-2,TRBD1,TGTGCCAGCAGCGTAGACCCAGGGGGAGGCTACACCTTC,CASSVDPGGGYTF
TRBV10-3,.,TRBJ2-1,TRBD1,TGTGCCGTAAGGGACAGTTCCTACAATGAGCAGTTCTTC,CAVRDSSYNEQFF
TRBV9,.,TRBJ2-3,TRBD2,TGTGCCAGCAGCGTAGGACTAGCGGGAGTAGGGGCCACAGATACGCAGTATTTT,CASSVGLAGVGATDTQYF
TRBV29-1,.,TRBJ2-1,TRBD2,TGCAGCGTTTCTAGCGGGGAATCAAGCTCCTACAATGAGCAGTTCTTC,CSVSSGESSSYNEQFF
TRBV7-2,.,TRBJ2-2,.,TGTGCCAGCAGCTTAATTGGCATCGGGTCGAACACCGGGGAGCTGTTTTTT,CASSLIGIGSNTGELFF
TRBV5-5,.,TRBJ2-5,.,TGTGCCAGCAGCCCAGGGACCCTCCAAGAGACCCAGTACTTC,CASSPGTLQETQYF
TRBV5-1,.,TRBJ2-1,.,TGCGCCAGCAGTCTTCCCAGGGCCTCGGAATACAATGAGCAGTTCTTC,CASSLPRASEYNEQFF
TRBV19,.,TRBJ1-3,.,TGTGCCAGTAGCATACAGTTGAACACCATATATTTT,CASSIQLNTIYF
TRBV27,.,TRBJ1-2,TRBD1,TGTGCCAGCAGTCCGTGGGGGACAGGGTCTTATGGCTACACCTTC,CASSPWGTGSYGYTF
TRBV7-9,.,TRBJ1-1,TRBD1,TGTGCCAGCAGCCCTCAGGGACAGCCTGAAGCTTTCTTT,CASSPQGQPEAFF
TRBV5-6,.,TRBJ1-5,.,TGTGCCAGCAGCTTGGGAGGGTCGGTCAATCAGCCCCAGCATTTT,CASSLGGSVNQPQHF
TRBV7-2,.,TRBJ2-7,.,TGTGCCAGCAGCTTAGGTAGTGGATACGAGCAGTACTTC,CASSLGSGYEQYF
TRBV9,once,TRBJ2-7,.,TGTGCCAGCAGCGTCTTAGGGGACTTCTCCTACGAGCAGTACTTC,CASSVLGDFSYEQYF
TRBV27,.,TRBJ2-3,TRBD2,TGTGCCAGCAGTTTACTATCTAGCGGGGGGACCACAGATACGCAGTATTTT,CASSLLSSGGTTDTQYF
TRBV21-1,.,TRBJ1-1,.,TGTGCCAGCAGCAAGGACACTGAAGCTTTCTTT,CASSKDTEAFF